The clone carrying this T cell receptor (beta chain) occurred many times. A single record per CDR3 protein comes from TCRdb applying MiXCR to the 5' RACE reads. Of around 500,000 distinct CDR3 sequences in the sample, 12% to 15% were seen once. This record comes from a study of identical twins. V lost 0 bases to trimming and J lost 2 bases, with 12 bases between them. Germline assignment: CDR1 SGHDT and CDR2 YYEEEE. CDR3 size: 15 residues. A further study also used this sample, focusing on yellow fever vaccine responses in identical twins.

Sequencing was done on a sample of CD4+ T cells sorted from blood. J is TRBJ2-7 and V is TRBV5-6; D possibly uses TRBD1 or TRBD2 (5 bases each). The clonotype was recovered from a woman aged 18-29 years in good health. The DNA of the CDR3 is TGTGCCAGCAGCTTGGGAGGGGCGCGGGCCTACGAGCAGTACTTC. Its translation: CASSLGGARAYEQYF.